The 22 T cell receptor beta chains listed next were all sequenced from one sample in a study of technical replicates of blood from several donors. Here immunoSEQ multiplex PCR was the method, and the copy in TCRdb shows in-frame clones only, minus some. The data contain 35,000 to 50,000 clones, 95% to 97% of them seen just once; the ten biggest clones take up about 0.4%. Input material: T cells isolated from PBMCs. The receptors stem from a human donor in good health.

This clone came up once. This chain joins TRBV6-1 and TRBJ2-3, with TRBD1 matching over 8 bases. The V gene end was trimmed by 4 bases and the J gene end by 3 bases; junction bases not matched to a gene: 3. Germline V gene data show CDR1 as MNHNS and CDR2 as SASEGT. The CDR3 has 14 amino acids. CDR3 DNA sequence: TGTGCCAGCAGTGTAGGACAGGGTACAGATACGCAGTATTTT. Amino acid sequence: CASSVGQGTDTQYF.

The chain links TRBV11-3 to TRBJ2-7, with D maybe TRBD1 (5 bases). The CDR3 covers 12 residues. Germline V gene sequence: CDR1 SGHNT, CDR2 YENEEA. Trimming took 5 bases from V and 6 from J, leaving 11 bases between them. The CDR3 DNA sequence: TGTGCCAGCAGCGGACCAGGGATCGAGCAGTACTTC. It specifies CASSGPGIEQYF.

This chain connects TRBV5-1 to TRBJ2-1, with 7 bases matching TRBD2. CDR3 size: 18 residues. The J segment lost 5 bases and the V segment lost 0 bases, leaving 14 bases of the junction unmatched. CDR1 and CDR2 (germline): SGHRS, YFSETQ. Written as DNA, the CDR3 is TGCGCCAGCAGCTTGGATAGCGGGCCTCCCTTAGGTAACAATGAGCAGTTCTTC. This translates into CASSLDSGPPLGNNEQFF. Full variable domain (missing parts from reference TRBV5-1 and TRBJ2-1): KAGVTQTPRYLIKTRGQQVTLSCSPISGHRSVSWYQQTPGQGLQFLFEYFSETQRNKGNFPGRFSGRQFSNSRSEMNVSTLELGDSALYLCASSLDSGPPLGNNEQFFGPGTRLTVL.

The chain links TRBV4-1 to TRBJ2-2, with 11 bases identical to TRBD2. Germline V gives CDR1 MGHRA, CDR2 YSYEKL. The CDR3 has 17 residues. V shed 2 bases and J 6 bases; nucleotides not matched to a gene: 8. CDR3: CASSQYIAGGPAGELFF. The CDR3 coding sequence is TGCGCCAGCAGCCAATATATAGCGGGAGGGCCCGCCGGGGAGCTGTTTTTT.

The chain links TRBV7-3 to TRBJ2-3, with D perhaps matching TRBD2 (6 bases). CDR1 is SGHTA, CDR2 FQGTGA, per germline. V was pared by 5 bases and J by 1 base, with 10 bases between. This CDR3 comprises 14 residues. CDR3 in amino acids: CASSTASGTDTQYF. Here the CDR3 DNA reads TGTGCCAGCAGCACGGCTAGCGGCACAGATACGCAGTATTTT. The entire variable domain, with the rest obtained from reference TRBV7-3 and TRBJ2-3, is as follows: GAGVSQTPSNKVTEKGKYVELRCDPISGHTALYWYRQSLGQGPEFLIYFQGTGAADDSGLPNDRFFAVRPEGSVSTLKIQRTERGDSAVYLCASSTASGTDTQYFGPGTRLTVL.

The chain joins TRBV11-2 to TRBJ2-3; 8 bases are shared with TRBD2. Germline V CDR1 and CDR2: SGHAT, FQNNGV. The J segment lost 2 bases and the V segment lost 1 base, leaving 8 bases of the junction unmatched. CDR3 length: 17 residues. CDR3 in DNA: TGTGCCAGCAGCTTAGTACGGTTAGCGGGGTTCACAGATACGCAGTATTTT. It codes for CASSLVRLAGFTDTQYF.

This clone was observed a handful of times. The rearrangement joins TRBV6-1 to TRBJ1-1; D not certain. Germline V gives CDR1 MNHNS, CDR2 SASEGT. The CDR3 covers 12 residues. V lost 5 bases, J lost 7 bases, and 11 bases lay in between. CDR3 in DNA: TGTGCCAGCAGTTCTTGGGGAGGTGAAGCTTTCTTT. This codes for CASSSWGGEAFF.

The rearrangement joins TRBV6-5 to TRBJ2-1; 9 positions match TRBD2. Per germline, CDR1 MNHEY and CDR2 SVGAGI. The V segment lost 8 bases and the J segment 7 bases; nucleotides outside the gene matches: 3. The length of the CDR3 is 12 residues. The CDR3 nucleotides read TGTGCCAGCCAGCGGGGGGCAAATGAGCAGTTCTTC. This codes for CASQRGANEQFF.

The genes are TRBV5-1 and TRBJ2-7; TRBD1 is a possible D gene (6 bases). Germline loops: CDR1 SGHRS, CDR2 YFSETQ. CDR3 length: 14 amino acids. V was clipped by 2 bases and J by 2 bases, with 11 bases between them. CDR3 nucleotides: TGCGCCAGCAGCTTCCGGGACACTACCTACGAGCAGTACTTC. The encoded protein is CASSFRDTTYEQYF.

The V gene is TRBV6-5, the J gene TRBJ2-1, with D uncertain. Trimming cost V 2 bases and J 4 bases, with 12 bases left between them. Germline CDR1 reads MNHEY; CDR2 reads SVGAGI. This CDR3 has 15 amino acids. The CDR3 DNA reads as TGTGCCAGCAGTTACCGTCTAGTAAGTTACAATGAGCAGTTCTTC. Its translation is CASSYRLVSYNEQFF.

The chain links TRBV28 to TRBJ1-5, with D perhaps TRBD1 (5 bases). Germline-derived CDR1 and CDR2 are MDHEN and SYDVKM. The CDR3 runs to 11 residues. V lost 8 bases and J 9 bases, leaving 11 bases between the germline ends. CDR3 in amino acids: CASAFTGPQHF. The CDR3 coding sequence is TGTGCCAGCGCCTTCACAGGGCCCCAGCATTTT. Complete variable domain (other parts from reference TRBV28 and TRBJ1-5): DVKVTQSSRYLVKRTGEKVFLECVQDMDHENMFWYRQDPGLGLRLIYFSYDVKMKEKGDIPEGYSVSREKKERFSLILESASTNQTSMYLCASAFTGPQHFGDGTRLSIL.

The V and J genes are TRBV29-1 and TRBJ1-2; D is unresolved. Germline V gene sequence: CDR1 SQVTM, CDR2 ANQGSEA. Trimming took off 4 bases at V and 2 bases at J, with 5 bases between the two ends. The CDR3 loop spans 11 amino acids. The chain's CDR3 is CSVVQNYGYTF. CDR3 nucleotide sequence: TGCAGCGTTGTCCAAAACTATGGCTACACCTTC.

This clone came up once. The chain has TRBV5-1 and TRBJ2-2; unclear D gene. CDR1 is SGHRS and CDR2 is YFSETQ in the germline V gene. CDR3 length: 12 residues. Deletions cut 5 bases from V and 3 bases from J, with 5 bases between. CDR3 sequence (DNA): TGCGCCAGCAGATCTGACACCGGGGAGCTGTTTTTT. This translates into CASRSDTGELFF.

This chain connects TRBV18 to TRBJ2-1; D is perhaps TRBD1 (7 bases). The CDR3 covers 13 residues. The V gene lost 6 bases and the J gene lost 10 bases, with 16 bases spanning the gap. Germline CDR1 KGHSH, CDR2 LQKENI. As DNA, the CDR3 is TGTGCCAGCTCCCGCCTCAGGGGGGACGAGCAGTTCTTC. This translates into CASSRLRGDEQFF.

The chain recombines TRBV10-3 with TRBJ2-2, with 7 bases aligning to TRBD1. The CDR3 length is 14 residues. V shed 6 bases, J shed 6 bases, and the junction held 7 bases outside the gene matches. Germline values: CDR1 ENHRY, CDR2 SYGVKD. Written as DNA, the CDR3 is TGTGCCATCAGAGGGGACAGTAGAGCCGGGGAGCTGTTTTTT. It specifies CAIRGDSRAGELFF.

This chain connects TRBV10-1 to TRBJ1-1; the D gene is possibly TRBD1 (5 bases). The germline V gene has CDR1 WNHNN and CDR2 SYGVQD (reference sequence). The CDR3 totals 13 residues. V was trimmed by 0 bases and J by 9 bases, leaving 11 bases between them. CDR3 in amino acids: CASSESGGVKAFF. As DNA, the CDR3 is TGCGCCAGCAGTGAGTCAGGAGGGGTCAAAGCTTTCTTT.

V and J are TRBV7-2 and TRBJ2-2, with TRBD2 matching 9 bases. Germline lookup yields CDR1 SGHTA and CDR2 FQGNSA. The trim removed 6 bases at V and 1 base at J, leaving 3 bases unmatched. There are 15 residues in the CDR3. In nucleotides, the CDR3 is TGTGCCAGCAGGGCAGCGGGAGGGAACACCGGGGAGCTGTTTTTT. As protein: CASRAAGGNTGELFF.

The chain recombines TRBV28 with TRBJ2-7; D possibly corresponds to TRBD1 (6 bases). This CDR3 spans 14 amino acids. V was shortened by 5 bases and J by 4 bases, with 15 bases between the two germline ends. Germline V lookup: CDR1 MDHEN, CDR2 SYDVKM. The CDR3 coding sequence is TGTGCCAGCAGTCAGGGGCCGCGCTGGTACGAGCAGTACTTC. Translated: CASSQGPRWYEQYF.

The chain joins TRBV10-3 to TRBJ1-2; D is ambiguous. The CDR3 loop spans 12 amino acids. CDR1 and CDR2 from the germline V gene are ENHRY and SYGVKD. V shed 0 bases and J shed 8 bases, with 7 bases lying between them. CDR3 loop: CAISESGGGYTF. CDR3 nucleotides: TGTGCCATCAGTGAGTCGGGAGGAGGCTACACCTTC.

The genes are TRBV9 and TRBJ1-2; no clear D. Germline values: CDR1 SGDLS, CDR2 YYNGEE. Trimming took 3 bases from V and 4 from J, leaving 10 bases between them. This CDR3 is 13 amino acids long. The CDR3 is CASSDGESYGYTF. CDR3 DNA: TGTGCCAGCAGCGATGGAGAGAGCTATGGCTACACCTTC.

The V call is TRBV9, the J call TRBJ1-4; 9 nucleotides match TRBD1. The V segment lost 3 bases and the J segment 8 bases; nucleotides outside the gene matches: 8. Germline loops: CDR1 SGDLS, CDR2 YYNGEE. The CDR3 loop spans 15 amino acids. The CDR3 DNA sequence: TGTGCCAGCAGCGGAGAACAGGGGGCGCAGGAAAAACTGTTTTTT. Its translation is CASSGEQGAQEKLFF.

The chain uses TRBV5-6 and TRBJ2-3; TRBD2 aligns across 8 bases. V lost 0 bases and J lost 3; bases outside the gene matches: 0. This CDR3 contains 14 residues. The germline V gene encodes CDR1 SGHDT and CDR2 YYEEEE. CDR3 in amino acids: CASSLGLATDTQYF. CDR3 bases: TGTGCCAGCAGCTTGGGACTAGCGACAGATACGCAGTATTTT. The whole variable domain, filled in from reference TRBV5-6 and TRBJ2-3, reads DAGVTQSPTHLIKTRGQQVTLRCSPKSGHDTVSWYQQALGQGPQFIFQYYEEEERQRGNFPDRFSGHQFPNYSSELNVNALLLGDSALYLCASSLGLATDTQYFGPGTRLTVL.